A single sample is the source of the 18 T cell receptor beta chains below, sequenced in a study of blood T cell repertoires in COVID-19. The assay was immunoSEQ multiplex PCR, and TCRdb's table has in-frame clones only and misses some. The table lists around 300,000 clones, 90% of them singletons. The sample taken for sequencing was peripheral blood. These receptors originate from a middle-aged woman with acute or convalescent COVID-19.

The chain is built from TRBV9 and TRBJ1-2; TRBD1 matches at 12 bases. V dropped 4 bases and J dropped 6; count of bases not matched to a gene: 4. The CDR3 has 14 residues. Germline V CDR1 and CDR2: SGDLS, YYNGEE. CDR3 in DNA: TGTGCCAGCAGCAGAGGGGACAGGGGGCATGGCTACACCTTC. This gives the protein CASSRGDRGHGYTF.

This rearrangement joins TRBV12-3 or TRBV12-4 to TRBJ2-3, with unresolved D. The CDR3 extends over 13 amino acids. Trimming cost V 1 base and J 6 bases, with 8 bases left between them. The CDR3, as DNA: TGTGCCAGCAGTTTAGATATGAGGGATACGCAGTATTTT. Translation gives CASSLDMRDTQYF.

The chain is built from TRBV6-6 and TRBJ1-6, with 9 bases that match TRBD1. Germline CDR1 is MNHNY and CDR2 is SVGAGI (reference sequence). J was trimmed by 10 bases and V by 8 bases; bases with no gene match: 9. CDR3 size: 14 residues. The CDR3 DNA reads TGTGCCAGCGTCCCTGGGACAGGGAACTCACCCCTCCACTTT. Translating it yields CASVPGTGNSPLHF.

The genes are TRBV9 and TRBJ1-1; tentative D call: TRBD1 (6 bases). Per the germline V gene, CDR1 is SGDLS and CDR2 is YYNGEE. The CDR3 sequence is 17 residues long. The ends were cut back, 0 bases at V and 5 bases at J, with 20 bases in the middle. The CDR3 nucleotides read TGTGCCAGCAGCGTAGATGACAGGACCTGGGAAGAGACTGAAGCTTTCTTT. This sequence encodes CASSVDDRTWEETEAFF.

The chain carries TRBV10-2 and TRBJ1-2; D is perhaps TRBD1 (6 bases). The CDR3 runs 16 residues. Germline assignment: CDR1 WSHSY and CDR2 SAAADI. Trimming stripped 7 bases from V and 0 bases from J, with 18 bases between. CDR3 coding DNA: TGCGCCAGCAACTCAAGACAGGAGATTACTAACTATGGCTACACCTTC. As protein: CASNSRQEITNYGYTF.

The V gene is TRBV12-3 or TRBV12-4, the J gene TRBJ2-3; tentative D call: TRBD2 (5 bases). Trimming shortened V by 7 bases and J by 4 bases, and 9 bases separated the two germline ends. This CDR3 region has 12 residues. The CDR3 sequence: CASTTDSDTQYF. CDR3 bases: TGTGCCAGCACTACGGACTCAGATACGCAGTATTTT.

The chain couples TRBV5-5 to TRBJ2-2; TRBD1 matches 7 bases. Trimming cost V 2 bases and J 2 bases; bases outside gene matches: 6. CDR1 and CDR2 from the germline V gene are SGHKS and YYEKEE (reference sequence). The CDR3 has 16 amino acids. CDR3 loop: CASSLWPGGNTGELFF. The CDR3 DNA reads as TGTGCCAGCAGCTTATGGCCAGGGGGAAACACCGGGGAGCTGTTTTTT.

In this sample, this clone turned up once. The genes are TRBV2 and TRBJ1-2, with 7 bases aligning to TRBD1. The CDR3 is made up of 14 amino acids. V shed 4 bases, J shed 4 bases, and the junction held 6 bases outside the gene matches. Germline CDR1 reads SNHLY; CDR2 reads FYNNEI. The CDR3 reads CASSVLTGRYGYTF. In DNA form, the CDR3 reads TGTGCCAGCAGTGTATTGACAGGGCGCTATGGCTACACCTTC.

The rearrangement links TRBV12-5 to TRBJ1-1, with 9 bases that match TRBD1. Trimming took 9 bases from V and 0 from J; bases not matched to a gene: 17. The CDR3 has 18 residues. Germline V gene data show CDR1 as LGHNT and CDR2 as FRNRAP. The CDR3 nucleotides read TGTGCTAGAGGGAGTGTGACAGGGGGGAACCGAATGAACACTGAAGCTTTCTTT. It is translated as CARGSVTGGNRMNTEAFF.

The chain employs TRBV5-6 and TRBJ2-3; a possible D gene is TRBD1 (7 bases). V was clipped by 1 base and J by 2 bases, with 17 bases between them. From germline, CDR1 is SGHDT and CDR2 YYEEEE. The CDR3 loop spans 17 amino acids. The CDR3 loop reads CASSLWRGTGVTDTQYF. DNA of the CDR3: TGTGCCAGCAGCTTGTGGAGGGGAACAGGGGTCACAGATACGCAGTATTTT.

This chain links TRBV5-1 with TRBJ1-4, with unresolved D. CDR1 is SGHRS and CDR2 is YFSETQ in the germline V gene. The CDR3 is 12 amino acids. Trimming cost V 5 bases and J 7 bases, with 9 bases left between them. The chain's CDR3 is CASRERSEKLFF. The CDR3 DNA is TGCGCCAGCAGGGAAAGGAGTGAAAAACTGTTTTTT. The full variable domain, rest sourced from reference TRBV5-1 and TRBJ1-4, is KAGVTQTPRYLIKTRGQQVTLSCSPISGHRSVSWYQQTPGQGLQFLFEYFSETQRNKGNFPGRFSGRQFSNSRSEMNVSTLELGDSALYLCASRERSEKLFFGSGTQLSVL.

This clone was counted a few times. This chain connects TRBV19 to TRBJ1-1; 8 bases are a match to TRBD1. Trimming cost V 7 bases and J 4 bases; bases outside gene matches: 5. Germline V gene lookup returns CDR1 LNHDA and CDR2 SQIVND (reference sequence). The CDR3 extends over 13 amino acids. The CDR3 sequence is CASKSDRATEAFF. For the CDR3, the DNA is TGTGCCAGTAAATCGGACAGGGCCACTGAAGCTTTCTTT.

The genes are TRBV4-1 and TRBJ1-6, with D tentatively TRBD1 (6 bases). The germline gives CDR1 MGHRA, CDR2 YSYEKL. Trimming cost V 3 bases and J 8 bases, with 11 bases left between them. The CDR3 totals 14 residues. The CDR3 spells CASSQDSLDSPLHF. The CDR3 DNA reads TGCGCCAGCAGCCAGGACAGTTTAGATTCACCCCTCCACTTT.

The chain couples TRBV5-4 to TRBJ1-4; a weak D match, TRBD1 (6 bases). The CDR3 spans 14 residues. From germline, CDR1 is SGHNT and CDR2 YYREEE (reference sequence). V lost 0 bases to trimming and J lost 8 bases, with 11 bases between them. The CDR3 nucleotides are TGTGCCAGCAGCTTGGAGGGGGTCAGGGAAAAACTGTTTTTT. Its protein product is CASSLEGVREKLFF.

V usage is TRBV3-1 (or the pseudogene TRBV3-2) and J usage is TRBJ2-5; D perhaps matches TRBD2 (6 bases). Germline-derived CDR1 and CDR2 are LGHDT and YNNKEL (reference sequence). CDR3 size: 14 residues. V was shortened by 5 bases and J by 4 bases, with 14 bases between the two germline ends. For the CDR3, the DNA is TGTGCCAGCAGCACAAACGGGGGAGGAGAGACCCAGTACTTC. Amino acid sequence: CASSTNGGGETQYF.

The chain is built from TRBV19 and TRBJ2-2; 8 bases agree with TRBD1. Looked up from germline, CDR1 is LNHDA and CDR2 is SQIVND (reference sequence). The V segment lost 5 bases and the J segment 4 bases; nucleotides outside the gene matches: 6. This CDR3 spans 15 amino acids. The CDR3 bases are TGTGCCAGTAGTTGGTCAGGGGGCCCCACCGGGGAGCTGTTTTTT. Translation gives CASSWSGGPTGELFF.

This sequence joins TRBV19 and TRBJ1-6; D gene uncertain. V shed 10 bases and J shed 0 bases, with 7 bases lying between them. Germline assignment: CDR1 LNHDA and CDR2 SQIVND (reference sequence). The CDR3 contains 13 residues. Here the CDR3 reads CATRGSYNSPLHF. The CDR3 nucleotides read TGTGCCACTCGGGGCTCCTATAATTCACCCCTCCACTTT.

This clone came up once. The chain uses TRBV14 and TRBJ1-4; D may be TRBD1 (5 bases). Trimming took 4 bases from V and 5 from J, leaving 20 bases between them. Per the germline V gene, CDR1 is SGHDN and CDR2 is FVKESK. This CDR3 has 17 residues. The DNA of the CDR3 is TGTGCCAGCAGCCCCCGGGGAGGAACACAGGCAAATGAAAAACTGTTTTTT. This sequence encodes CASSPRGGTQANEKLFF. Variable domain in full (rest from reference TRBV14 and TRBJ1-4): EAGVTQFPSHSVIEKGQTVTLRCDPISGHDNLYWYRRVMGKEIKFLLHFVKESKQDESGMPNNRFLAERTGGTYSTLKVQPAELEDSGVYFCASSPRGGTQANEKLFFGSGTQLSVL.